The 8 T cell receptor beta chains listed next were all sequenced from one sample in a study of pediatric ulcerative colitis. Using immunoSEQ multiplex PCR, the repertoire was profiled, and TCRdb retains in-frame clones only, with some absent. The sample holds 30,000 to 40,000 clones, roughly four fifths seen once. Sample: blood. The source of these receptors is a boy aged 10-17 years with severe ulcerative colitis.

This chain links TRBV7-2 with TRBJ2-7, with D unresolved. Germline lookup yields CDR1 SGHTA and CDR2 FQGNSA. This CDR3 contains 12 residues. Between the trimmed V and J ends, which lost 5 bases and 0 bases, there was a span of 5 bases. Written as DNA, the CDR3 is TGTGCCAGCAGCCCAATCTCCTACGAGCAGTACTTC. Protein product: CASSPISYEQYF.

The chain is built from TRBV6-6 and TRBJ2-7; D is tentatively TRBD1 or TRBD2 (5 bases each). The V end lost 2 bases, the J end lost 3 bases, and 14 bases lay between the germline ends. Germline CDR1 and CDR2: MNHNY and SVGAGI (reference sequence). The CDR3 loop spans 15 amino acids. The CDR3 DNA follows: TGTGCCAGCAGTTACCGTAGGGACGGAGACTACGAGCAGTACTTC. It is translated as CASSYRRDGDYEQYF.

V gene TRBV4-1 combines with J gene TRBJ2-7, with 8 bases that match TRBD1. Germline assignment: CDR1 MGHRA and CDR2 YSYEKL. V shed 0 bases and J 12 bases; nucleotides not matched to a gene: 4. CDR3 length: 12 amino acids. CDR3 nucleotides: TGCGCCAGCAGCCAAGATGGACAGGGTCGGTACTTC. It specifies CASSQDGQGRYF.

The gene calls are TRBV5-4 and TRBJ2-1; 10 bases map to TRBD2. Losses at the gene ends were 2 bases for V and 1 base for J; bases not matched to a gene: 3. Germline V CDR1 and CDR2: SGHNT, YYREEE (reference sequence). The CDR3 totals 16 residues. The CDR3: CASSFSGGISYNEQFF. The CDR3 DNA reads as TGTGCCAGCAGCTTTAGCGGGGGGATTTCCTACAATGAGCAGTTCTTC. The full variable domain, completed using reference TRBV5-4 and TRBJ2-1, is ETGVTQSPTHLIKTRGQQVTLRCSSQSGHNTVSWYQQALGQGPQFIFQYYREEENGRGNFPPRFSGLQFPNYSSELNVNALELDDSALYLCASSFSGGISYNEQFFGPGTRLTVL.

As concerns this clone: This sequence is one base from a far larger clone and is likely a read error. The chain links TRBV2 to TRBJ1-2, with 9 bases matching TRBD1. V lost 5 bases to trimming and J lost 1 base; unmatched junction nucleotides: 5. The length of the CDR3 is 15 residues. Looked up from germline, CDR1 is SNHLY and CDR2 is FYNNEI. The CDR3 loop reads CASSTRQGGNYGYTF. CDR3 nucleotides: TGTGCCAGCAGTACCCGACAGGGGGGTAACTATGGCTACACCTTC.

This clone was observed a few times. The chain joins TRBV2 to TRBJ1-1; 7 bases line up with TRBD1. The germline gives CDR1 SNHLY, CDR2 FYNNEI. Trimming took 4 bases from V and 4 from J; bases not matched to a gene: 3. This CDR3 comprises 13 residues. The CDR3 region has the DNA TGTGCCAGCAGTGGAACAGGGGCCACTGAAGCTTTCTTT. Protein sequence: CASSGTGATEAFF. Looking up the rest from reference TRBV2 and TRBJ1-1 gives the full variable domain: EPEVTQTPSHQVTQMGQEVILRCVPISNHLYFYWYRQILGQKVEFLVSFYNNEISEKSEIFDDQFSVERPDGSNFTLKIRSTKLEDSAMYFCASSGTGATEAFFGQGTRLTVV.

This clone was picked up a small number of times. V usage is TRBV11-2 and J usage is TRBJ1-6, with no clear D. Trimming cost V 8 bases and J 5 bases, with 4 bases left between them. This CDR3 has 11 amino acids. Germline V gene sequence: CDR1 SGHAT, CDR2 FQNNGV. The CDR3, as DNA: TGTGCCAGCGGGAATAATTCACCCCTCCACTTT. This gives the protein CASGNNSPLHF.

The genes are TRBV30 and TRBJ1-1; D perhaps matches TRBD1 (5 bases). This CDR3 has 14 residues. Per the germline V gene, CDR1 is GTSNPN and CDR2 is SVGIG (reference sequence). Trimming stripped 8 bases from V and 5 bases from J, with 21 bases between. The CDR3 DNA is TGTGCCAGGGAGAGGGTCCGGAGGGGTACTGAAGCTTTCTTT. It encodes CARERVRRGTEAFF.